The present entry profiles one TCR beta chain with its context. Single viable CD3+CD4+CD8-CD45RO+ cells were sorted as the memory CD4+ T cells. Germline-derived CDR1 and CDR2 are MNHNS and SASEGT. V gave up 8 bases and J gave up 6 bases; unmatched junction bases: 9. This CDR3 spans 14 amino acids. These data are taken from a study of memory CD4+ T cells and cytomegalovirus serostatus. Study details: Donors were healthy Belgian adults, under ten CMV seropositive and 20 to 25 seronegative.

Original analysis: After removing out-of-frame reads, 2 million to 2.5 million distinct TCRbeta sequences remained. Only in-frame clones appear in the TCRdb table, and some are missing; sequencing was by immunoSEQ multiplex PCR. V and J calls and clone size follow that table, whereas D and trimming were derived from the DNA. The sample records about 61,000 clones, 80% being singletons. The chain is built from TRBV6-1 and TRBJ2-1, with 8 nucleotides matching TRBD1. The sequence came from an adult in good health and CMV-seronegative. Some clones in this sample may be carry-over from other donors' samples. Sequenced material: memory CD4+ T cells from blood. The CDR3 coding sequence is TGTGCCAGCTGGAAGGACAGGGACCTCAATGAGCAGTTCTTC. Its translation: CASWKDRDLNEQFF.